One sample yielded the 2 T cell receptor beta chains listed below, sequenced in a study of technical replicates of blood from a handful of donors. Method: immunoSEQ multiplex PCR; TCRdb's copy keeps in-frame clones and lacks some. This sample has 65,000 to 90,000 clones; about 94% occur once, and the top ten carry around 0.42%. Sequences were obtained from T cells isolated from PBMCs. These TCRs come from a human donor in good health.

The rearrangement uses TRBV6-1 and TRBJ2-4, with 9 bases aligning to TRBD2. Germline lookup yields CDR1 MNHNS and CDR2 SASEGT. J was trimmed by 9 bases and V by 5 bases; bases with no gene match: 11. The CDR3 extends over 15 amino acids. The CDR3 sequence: CASSTNGLAQGIQYF. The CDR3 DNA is TGTGCCAGCAGTACCAATGGACTAGCGCAGGGCATTCAGTACTTC.

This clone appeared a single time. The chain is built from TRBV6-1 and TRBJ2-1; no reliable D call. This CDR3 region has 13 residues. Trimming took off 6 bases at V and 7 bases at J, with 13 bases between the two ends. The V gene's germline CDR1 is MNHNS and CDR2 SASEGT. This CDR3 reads CASRSGLRNEQFF. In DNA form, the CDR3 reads TGTGCCAGCAGGTCAGGCCTTAGGAATGAGCAGTTCTTC.